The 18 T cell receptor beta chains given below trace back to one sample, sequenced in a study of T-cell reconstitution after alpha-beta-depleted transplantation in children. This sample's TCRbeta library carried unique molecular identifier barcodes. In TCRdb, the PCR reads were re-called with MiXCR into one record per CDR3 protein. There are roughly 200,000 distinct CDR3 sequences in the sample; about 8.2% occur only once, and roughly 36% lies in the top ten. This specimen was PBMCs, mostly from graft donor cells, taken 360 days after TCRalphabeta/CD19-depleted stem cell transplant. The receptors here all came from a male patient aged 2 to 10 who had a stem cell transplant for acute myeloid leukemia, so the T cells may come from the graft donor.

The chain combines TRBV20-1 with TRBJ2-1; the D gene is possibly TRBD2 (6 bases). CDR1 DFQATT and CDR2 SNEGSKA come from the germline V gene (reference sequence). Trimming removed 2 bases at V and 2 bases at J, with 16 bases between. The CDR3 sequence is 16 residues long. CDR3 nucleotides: TGCAGTGCTAGAAAGGGACTCGACCAGACCTACAATGAGCAGTTCTTC. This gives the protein CSARKGLDQTYNEQFF.

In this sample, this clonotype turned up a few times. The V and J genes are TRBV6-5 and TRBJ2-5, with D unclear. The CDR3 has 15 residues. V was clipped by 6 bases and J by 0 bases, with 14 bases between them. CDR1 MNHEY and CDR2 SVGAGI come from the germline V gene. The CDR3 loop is CASRLSEAYQETQYF. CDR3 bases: TGTGCCAGCAGGTTATCAGAGGCGTACCAAGAGACCCAGTACTTC.

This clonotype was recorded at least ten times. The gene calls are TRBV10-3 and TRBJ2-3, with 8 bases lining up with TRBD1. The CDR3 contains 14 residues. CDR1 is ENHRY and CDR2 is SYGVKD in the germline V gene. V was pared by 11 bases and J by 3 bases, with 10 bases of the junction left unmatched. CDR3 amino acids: CAARQGSGTDTQYF. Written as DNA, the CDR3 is TGTGCCGCTCGACAGGGGTCTGGAACAGATACGCAGTATTTT.

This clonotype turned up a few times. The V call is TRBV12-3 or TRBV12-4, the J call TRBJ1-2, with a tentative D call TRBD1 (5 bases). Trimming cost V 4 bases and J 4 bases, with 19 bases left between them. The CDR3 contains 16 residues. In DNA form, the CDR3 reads TGTGCCAGCAGTTCCACACCCCGTGAGGGACTCTATGGCTACACCTTC. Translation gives CASSSTPREGLYGYTF.

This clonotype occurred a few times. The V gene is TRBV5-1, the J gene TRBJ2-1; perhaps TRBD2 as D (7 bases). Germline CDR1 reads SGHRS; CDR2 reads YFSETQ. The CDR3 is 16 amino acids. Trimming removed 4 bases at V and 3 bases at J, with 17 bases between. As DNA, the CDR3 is TGCGCCAGCAGCGGGCGGAGGGGGGGTTACTACAATGAGCAGTTCTTC. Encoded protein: CASSGRRGGYYNEQFF.

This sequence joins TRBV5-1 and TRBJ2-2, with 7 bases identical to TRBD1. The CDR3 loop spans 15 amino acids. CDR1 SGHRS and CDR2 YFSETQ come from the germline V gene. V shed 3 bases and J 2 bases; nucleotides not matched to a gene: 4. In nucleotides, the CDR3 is TGCGCCAGCAGCTGGGACAGAACAAACACCGGGGAGCTGTTTTTT. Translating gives CASSWDRTNTGELFF.

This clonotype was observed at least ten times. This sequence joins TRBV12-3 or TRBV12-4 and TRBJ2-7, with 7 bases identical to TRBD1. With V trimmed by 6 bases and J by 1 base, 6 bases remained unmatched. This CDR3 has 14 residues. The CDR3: CASRPTGLSYEQYF. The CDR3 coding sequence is TGTGCCAGCAGGCCGACAGGGCTTTCCTACGAGCAGTACTTC.

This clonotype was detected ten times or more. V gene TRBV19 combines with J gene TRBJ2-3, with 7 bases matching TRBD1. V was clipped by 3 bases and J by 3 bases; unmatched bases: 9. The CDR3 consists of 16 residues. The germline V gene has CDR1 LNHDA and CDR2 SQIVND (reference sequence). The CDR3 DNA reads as TGTGCCAGTAGTATGCTACAGGGGATTGGGACAGATACGCAGTATTTT. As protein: CASSMLQGIGTDTQYF.

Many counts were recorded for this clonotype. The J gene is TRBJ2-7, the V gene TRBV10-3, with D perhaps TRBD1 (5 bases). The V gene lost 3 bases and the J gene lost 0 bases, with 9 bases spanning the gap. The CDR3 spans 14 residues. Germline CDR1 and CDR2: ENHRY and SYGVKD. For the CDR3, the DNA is TGTGCCATCAGTGATGGGGCTGGCTCCTACGAGCAGTACTTC. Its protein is CAISDGAGSYEQYF.

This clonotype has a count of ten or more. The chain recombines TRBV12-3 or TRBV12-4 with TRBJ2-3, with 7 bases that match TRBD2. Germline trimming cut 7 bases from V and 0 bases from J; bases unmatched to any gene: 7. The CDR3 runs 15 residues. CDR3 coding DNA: TGTGCCAGCAACCGGGGGGACGCAAGCACAGATACGCAGTATTTT. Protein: CASNRGDASTDTQYF.

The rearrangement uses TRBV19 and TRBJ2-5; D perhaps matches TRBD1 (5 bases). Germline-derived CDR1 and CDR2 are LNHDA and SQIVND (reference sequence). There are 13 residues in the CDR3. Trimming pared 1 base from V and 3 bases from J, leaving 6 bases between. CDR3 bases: TGTGCCAGTAGTATAGTGACAGAAGAGACCCAGTACTTC. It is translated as CASSIVTEETQYF.

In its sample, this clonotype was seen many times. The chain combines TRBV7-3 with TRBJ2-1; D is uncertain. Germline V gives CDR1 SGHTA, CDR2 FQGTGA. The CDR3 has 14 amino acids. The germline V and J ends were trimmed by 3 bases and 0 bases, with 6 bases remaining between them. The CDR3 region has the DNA TGTGCCAGCAGCTTCCAGAGCTCCTACAATGAGCAGTTCTTC. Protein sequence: CASSFQSSYNEQFF. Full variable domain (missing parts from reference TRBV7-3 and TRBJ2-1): GAGVSQTPSNKVTEKGKYVELRCDPISGHTALYWYRQSLGQGPEFLIYFQGTGAADDSGLPNDRFFAVRPEGSVSTLKIQRTERGDSAVYLCASSFQSSYNEQFFGPGTRLTVL.

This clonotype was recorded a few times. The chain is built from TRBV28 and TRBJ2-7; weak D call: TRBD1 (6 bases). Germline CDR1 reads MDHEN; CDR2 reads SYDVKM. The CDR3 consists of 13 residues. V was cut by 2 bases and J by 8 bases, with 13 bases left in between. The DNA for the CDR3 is TGTGCCAGCAGTTTAACCTACAGGGCTAAGCAGTACTTC. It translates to CASSLTYRAKQYF.

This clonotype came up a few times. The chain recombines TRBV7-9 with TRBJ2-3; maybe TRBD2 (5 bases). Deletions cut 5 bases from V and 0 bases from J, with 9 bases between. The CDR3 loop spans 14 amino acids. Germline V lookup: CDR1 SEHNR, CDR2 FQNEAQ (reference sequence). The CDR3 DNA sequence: TGTGCCAGCAGCCACCGGACTAGCACAGATACGCAGTATTTT. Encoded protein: CASSHRTSTDTQYF.

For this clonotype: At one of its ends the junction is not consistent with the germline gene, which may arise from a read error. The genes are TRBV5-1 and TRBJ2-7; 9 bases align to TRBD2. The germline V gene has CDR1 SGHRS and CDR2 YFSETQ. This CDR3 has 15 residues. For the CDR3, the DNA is TGCGCCGGCAGCTTGCGCAGCGGGAGGTCGGGCGAGCAGTACTTC. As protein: CAGSLRSGRSGEQYF. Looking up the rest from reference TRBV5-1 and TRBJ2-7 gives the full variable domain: KAGVTQTPRYLIKTRGQQVTLSCSPISGHRSVSWYQQTPGQGLQFLFEYFSETQRNKGNFPGRFSGRQFSNSRSEMNVSTLELGDSALYLCAGSLRSGRSGEQYFGPGTRLTVT.

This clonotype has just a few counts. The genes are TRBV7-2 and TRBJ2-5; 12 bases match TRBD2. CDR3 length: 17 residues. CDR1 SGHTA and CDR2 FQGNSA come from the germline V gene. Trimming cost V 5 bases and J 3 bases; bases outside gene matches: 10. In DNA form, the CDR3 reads TGTGCCAGCAGCCCGGCCGGGACTAGCGGGTGGAAAGAGACCCAGTACTTC. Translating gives CASSPAGTSGWKETQYF.

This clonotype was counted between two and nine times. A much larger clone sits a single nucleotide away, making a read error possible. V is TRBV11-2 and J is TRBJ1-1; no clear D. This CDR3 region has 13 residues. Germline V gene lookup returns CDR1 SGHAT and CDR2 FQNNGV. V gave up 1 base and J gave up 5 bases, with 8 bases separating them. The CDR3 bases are TGTGCCAGCAGCTTAGTAAGAGGGACTGAAGCTTTCTTT. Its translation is CASSLVRGTEAFF.

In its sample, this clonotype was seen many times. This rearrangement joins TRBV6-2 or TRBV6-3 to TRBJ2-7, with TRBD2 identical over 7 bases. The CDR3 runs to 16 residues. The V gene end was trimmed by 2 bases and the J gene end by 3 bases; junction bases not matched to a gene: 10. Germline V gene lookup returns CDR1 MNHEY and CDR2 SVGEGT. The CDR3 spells CASSYLTSGDLYEQYF. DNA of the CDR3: TGTGCCAGCAGTTACCTCACCAGCGGGGACCTCTACGAGCAGTACTTC.